Listed below are T cell receptor beta chains from one sample, sequenced in a study of blood T cell repertoires in COVID-19. Measured with immunoSEQ multiplex PCR; TCRdb has only the in-frame clones, and not every one. The table lists 150,000 to 200,000 clones, 77% of them singletons. Sequences were obtained from peripheral blood. The receptors were sampled from a man aged 65 to 85 with acute or convalescent COVID-19. The CDR3 runs from the conserved cysteine through the conserved F or W. A D gene is named only where the DNA matches it firmly. Size is omitted from some rows. Given values are once, few, many or a class for expanded clones.

clone_size	v_call	j_call	d_call	cdr3_aa	cdr3_nt
NA	TRBV6-1	TRBJ1-1	NA	CASSELGSEAFF	TGTGCCAGCAGTGAACTCGGGTCTGAAGCTTTCTTT
few	TRBV7-2	TRBJ1-1	TRBD1	CASSSDRDRAEAFF	TGTGCCAGCAGCTCGGACAGGGACAGGGCTGAAGCTTTCTTT
NA	TRBV18	TRBJ2-7	NA	CASSPLMEAQSYEQYF	TGTGCCAGCTCACCACTGATGGAGGCCCAGTCCTACGAGCAGTACTTC
once	TRBV10-2	TRBJ1-1	NA	CASSERWGVEAFF	TGCGCCAGCAGTGAAAGGTGGGGAGTCGAAGCTTTCTTT
NA	TRBV15	TRBJ2-2	TRBD2	CATSLSSGRAGTGELFF	TGTGCCACCAGCTTGTCTAGCGGGAGAGCGGGCACCGGGGAGCTGTTTTTT
once	TRBV5-1	TRBJ2-1	NA	CASSLRVGSYNEQFF	TGCGCCAGCAGCTTGCGGGTCGGCTCCTACAATGAGCAGTTCTTC
NA	TRBV2	TRBJ1-2	NA	CASSVGSGFYGYTF	TGTGCCAGCAGTGTCGGGTCAGGGTTCTATGGCTACACCTTC
NA	TRBV4-1	TRBJ1-2	NA	CASSLVGGESYTF	TGCGCCAGCAGCCTGGTCGGGGGTGAGAGCTACACCTTC
NA	TRBV9	TRBJ2-7	TRBD1	CASSVEGQGSGEQYF	TGTGCCAGCAGCGTAGAGGGACAGGGGTCAGGCGAGCAGTACTTC
NA	TRBV7-8	TRBJ1-6	NA	CASSLEPVGASGPLHF	TGTGCCAGCAGCTTAGAACCAGTAGGGGCATCAGGACCCCTCCACTTT
NA	TRBV27	TRBJ1-5	TRBD1	CASSLWHRGQRQIYSNQPQHF	TGTGCCAGCAGCCTATGGCATCGGGGACAGAGACAAATATATAGCAATCAGCCCCAGCATTTT
NA	TRBV7-9	TRBJ2-1	NA	CASSLAPNTLSNEQFF	TGTGCCAGCAGCTTAGCCCCGAATACCCTGAGCAATGAGCAGTTCTTC
NA	TRBV7-2	TRBJ1-2	NA	CASSPSTGALTPYGYTF	TGTGCCAGCAGCCCTTCGACAGGTGCTCTTACACCGTATGGCTACACCTTC
NA	TRBV7-3	TRBJ2-3	TRBD1	CASSPGGGTDTQYF	TGTGCCAGCAGTCCAGGGGGTGGCACAGATACGCAGTATTTT
NA	TRBV29-1	TRBJ2-7	TRBD1	CSGSQGVSGEQYF	TGCAGCGGTTCACAGGGGGTAAGCGGCGAGCAGTACTTC
once	TRBV7-8	TRBJ2-7	NA	CASSLALAGYEQYF	TGTGCCAGCAGCTTAGCCCTAGCCGGCTACGAGCAGTACTTC
NA	TRBV5-4	TRBJ2-1	TRBD1	CASSSDRAVLSGQFF	TGTGCCAGCAGCTCGGACAGGGCGGTTCTAAGCGGGCAGTTCTTC
NA	TRBV7-2	TRBJ1-5	NA	CASSLASPLQGWGNQPQHF	TGTGCCAGCAGCTTAGCAAGCCCTCTACAGGGATGGGGCAATCAGCCCCAGCATTTT
NA	TRBV6-6	TRBJ1-2	NA	CASTSSEGLGGYTF	TGTGCCAGCACCTCGTCTGAGGGCTTGGGGGGCTACACCTTC
once	TRBV24-1	TRBJ1-2	TRBD1	CATSNRGPNYGYTF	TGTGCCACTAGCAACAGGGGGCCGAACTATGGCTACACCTTC
NA	TRBV11-3	TRBJ2-1	TRBD1	CASSPDRGPYNEQFF	TGTGCCAGCAGCCCGGACAGGGGGCCTTACAATGAGCAGTTCTTC
NA	TRBV10-1	TRBJ2-3	TRBD2	CASSDSAPTSGEGDTQYF	TGCGCCAGCAGTGACAGCGCCCCTACTAGCGGGGAAGGAGATACGCAGTATTTT
NA	TRBV13	TRBJ2-7	NA	CASSLLGTTTYEQYF	TGTGCCAGCAGCCTCCTTGGGACAACAACCTACGAGCAGTACTTC
NA	TRBV19	TRBJ1-5	NA	CASSSSSGANSNQPQHF	TGTGCCAGTAGTTCCTCCTCAGGGGCGAATAGCAATCAGCCCCAGCATTTT
NA	TRBV7-9	TRBJ1-2	NA	CASSFRGDGYTF	TGTGCCAGCAGCTTTCGGGGAGATGGCTACACCTTC
NA	TRBV5-1	TRBJ2-2	TRBD1	CASSPRQQGADGELFF	TGCGCCAGCAGCCCCCGGCAACAGGGGGCCGACGGGGAGCTGTTTTTT
NA	TRBV19	TRBJ2-5	TRBD2	CASTLAGGQLETQYF	TGTGCCAGTACACTAGCGGGGGGGCAATTGGAGACCCAGTACTTC
once	TRBV14	TRBJ1-2	TRBD1	CASSQDLAGGDGYTF	TGTGCCAGCAGCCAAGATCTTGCAGGGGGTGATGGCTACACCTTC
NA	TRBV30	TRBJ1-3	NA	CASHPGGPSGNTIYF	TGTGCCTCCCACCCGGGAGGGCCCTCTGGAAACACCATATATTTT
NA	TRBV27	TRBJ2-7	NA	CASSTRATDRRLSEQYF	TGTGCCAGCAGTACGCGAGCTACAGACAGGAGGCTCTCCGAGCAGTACTTC
NA	TRBV27	TRBJ2-6	NA	CASSQGSGANVLTF	TGTGCCAGCAGTCAGGGATCTGGGGCCAACGTCCTGACTTTC
NA	TRBV5-1	TRBJ2-3	TRBD2	CASSLATSGSQDTQYF	TGCGCCAGCAGCTTGGCCACTAGCGGGAGTCAAGATACGCAGTATTTT
NA	TRBV27	TRBJ2-1	TRBD2	CASSLSAGVLHNEQFF	TGTGCCAGCAGTTTATCCGCGGGGGTACTCCACAATGAGCAGTTCTTC
NA	TRBV28	TRBJ2-1	TRBD2	CASSLLSYSGRLAYNEQFF	TGTGCCAGCAGTTTATTATCTTATAGCGGGAGACTTGCCTACAATGAGCAGTTCTTC
NA	TRBV7-2	TRBJ1-3	TRBD1	CASSLEGAGTGSSGNTIYF	TGTGCCAGCAGCTTAGAGGGGGCCGGGACAGGGAGCTCTGGAAACACCATATATTTT
few	TRBV19	TRBJ1-1	NA	CASSEQGNTEAFF	TGTGCCAGTTCTGAACAGGGGAACACTGAAGCTTTCTTT
NA	TRBV27	TRBJ2-7	TRBD1	CASSPGQETYEQYF	TGTGCCAGCAGCCCGGGACAGGAAACCTACGAGCAGTACTTC
NA	TRBV6-5	TRBJ1-2	NA	CASSYSSIRADGYTF	TGTGCCAGCAGTTACTCGTCGATCCGAGCGGATGGCTACACCTTC
NA	TRBV25-1	TRBJ2-7	TRBD2	CASSERLAGAKSYEQYF	TGTGCCAGCAGTGAACGTCTAGCGGGAGCGAAGTCCTACGAGCAGTACTTC
NA	TRBV5-4	TRBJ1-3	NA	CASSLSGTTGNTIYF	TGTGCCAGCAGCTTGTCGGGGACTACTGGAAACACCATATATTTT
NA	TRBV4-1	TRBJ2-7	NA	CASSLRWPGESYEQYF	TGCGCCAGCAGCCTCCGCTGGCCAGGGGAGTCCTACGAGCAGTACTTC
few	TRBV6-6	TRBJ2-4	NA	CATGTGIINDQYF	TGTGCCACCGGGACTGGGATCATTAATGATCAGTACTTC
NA	TRBV2	TRBJ1-6	NA	CASSGNNSPLHF	TGTGCCAGCAGCGGGAATAATTCACCCCTCCACTTT
NA	TRBV5-1	TRBJ1-4	TRBD1	CASSLRGTENEKLFF	TGCGCCAGCAGCTTGAGGGGGACAGAAAATGAAAAACTGTTTTTT
NA	TRBV4-1	TRBJ2-7	TRBD2	CASSQGAGTSGDEQYF	TGCGCCAGCAGCCAAGGCGCCGGGACTAGCGGTGACGAGCAGTACTTC
NA	TRBV5-1	TRBJ2-2	TRBD2	CASSFRSAGGPGGTGELFF	TGCGCCAGCAGCTTTCGATCGGCGGGGGGGCCCGGGGGCACCGGGGAGCTGTTTTTT
once	TRBV18	TRBJ2-5	TRBD1	CASSQDRGETQYF	TGTGCCAGCTCACAGGACAGGGGAGAGACCCAGTACTTC
NA	TRBV29-1	TRBJ2-1	NA	CSVAGNSYNEQFF	TGCAGCGTTGCCGGGAACTCCTACAATGAGCAGTTCTTC
NA	TRBV6-2/TRBV6-3	TRBJ1-4	NA	CASSYTTGQRIATNEKLFF	TGTGCCAGCAGTTACACCACCGGACAGAGGATTGCAACTAATGAAAAACTGTTTTTT
NA	TRBV5-4	TRBJ2-3	TRBD2	CASSSGTSGRASDTQYF	TGTGCCAGCAGCTCCGGGACTAGCGGGAGGGCCTCAGATACGCAGTATTTT
NA	TRBV28	TRBJ1-2	TRBD1	CASSSAGTGDYGYTF	TGTGCCAGCAGTTCCGCCGGGACAGGGGACTATGGCTACACCTTC
NA	TRBV2	TRBJ1-6	TRBD1	CASSEDGDRFSSYNSPLHF	TGTGCCAGCAGTGAGGACGGGGACAGATTTAGCTCCTATAATTCACCCCTCCACTTT
NA	TRBV4-1	TRBJ2-1	TRBD2	CASSQDGAGEFNEQFF	TGCGCCAGCAGCCAAGATGGGGCGGGAGAGTTCAATGAGCAGTTCTTC
NA	TRBV6-5	TRBJ1-2	TRBD1	CASSYKAPGQSYGYTF	TGTGCCAGCAGTTACAAAGCGCCGGGACAGTCATATGGCTACACCTTC
many	TRBV29-1	TRBJ2-7	NA	CSVEAGDYEQYF	TGCAGCGTTGAGGCCGGAGACTACGAGCAGTACTTC